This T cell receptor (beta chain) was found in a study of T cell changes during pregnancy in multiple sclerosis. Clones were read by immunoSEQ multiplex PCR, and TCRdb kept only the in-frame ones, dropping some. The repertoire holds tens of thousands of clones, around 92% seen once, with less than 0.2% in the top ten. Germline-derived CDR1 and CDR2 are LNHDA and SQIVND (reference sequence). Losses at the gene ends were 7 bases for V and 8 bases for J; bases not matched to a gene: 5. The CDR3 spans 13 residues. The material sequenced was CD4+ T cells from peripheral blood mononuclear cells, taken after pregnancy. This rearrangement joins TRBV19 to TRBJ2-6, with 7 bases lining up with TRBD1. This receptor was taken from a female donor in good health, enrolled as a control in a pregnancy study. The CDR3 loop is CASKNRGSNVLTF. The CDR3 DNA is TGTGCCAGTAAAAACAGGGGCTCCAACGTCCTGACTTTC. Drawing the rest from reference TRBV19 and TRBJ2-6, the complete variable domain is DGGITQSPKYLFRKEGQNVTLSCEQNLNHDAMYWYRQDPGQGLRLIYYSQIVNDFQKGDIAEGYSVSREKKESFPLTVTSAQKNPTAFYLCASKNRGSNVLTFGAGSRLTVL.